The clone carrying this TCR beta chain was seen many times. Its antigen is unidentified. From the PCR reads, TCRdb re-called clones with MiXCR. The sample holds about 14,000 clones, over 25% seen once. These data come from a study of metastatic and nonmetastatic thyroid tumors. For the study at large: Across peripheral blood and tumor or nodule tissue samples taken from malignant and benign thyroid patients, the repertoires were compared with one another.

Germline loops: CDR1 MNHEY, CDR2 SVGEGT. This CDR3 has 15 amino acids. Trimming removed 6 bases at V and 6 bases at J, with 18 bases between. Treatment of any kind had been given to no patient before thyroid surgery. Study-level findings and limits: As reported, TCR beta diversity in blood and tumor was significantly higher in malignant thyroid tumors than in benign nodules.

V is TRBV6-2 or TRBV6-3 and J is TRBJ1-5; tentatively, D is TRBD1 (6 bases). The sequenced material came from tumor tissue. The sequence came from a female donor with papillary thyroid cancer or a benign thyroid nodule (not recorded which). Some clones in this sample may be carry-over from other donors' samples. In DNA form, the CDR3 reads TGTGCCAGCAGGGGAACAGGGTATGATAGTCAGCCCCAGCATTTT. Residues: CASRGTGYDSQPQHF.